Presented here are 28 T cell receptor beta chains from one specimen sequenced in a study of breast tumors, draining lymph nodes, adjacent tissues (dated by TCRdb to the mid-2010s). The library came from multiplex PCR. The sample was run on an Illumina HiSeq 2000. Using fastp trimming at Q25 and MiXCR clonotype assembly, TCRdb reanalyzed the public sequencing data and kept in-frame beta chains. Rows with a matching CDR3 protein are joined into one entry that keeps the most common DNA and genes. This sample lists over 200,000 distinct CDR3 sequences; around 32% were detected once. The ten largest clones add up to around 1.4% of the sample. Lymph node samples came from the axillary draining lymph nodes of breast cancer patients. What was sequenced was axillary lymph node tissue. The receptors were gathered from a female donor with breast cancer. Some clones in this sample may be carry-over from other donors' samples.

The J gene is TRBJ1-1, the V gene TRBV14, with TRBD1 as a possible D gene (5 bases). The CDR3 is 14 residues long. V was cut by 6 bases and J by 1 base, with 12 bases left in between. CDR1 and CDR2 (germline): SGHDN, FVKESK. CDR3 in amino acids: CASSWGGENTEAFF. CDR3 DNA: TGTGCCAGCAGTTGGGGGGGGGAGAACACTGAAGCTTTCTTT.

This clonotype was picked up many times. The rearrangement links TRBV5-1 to TRBJ2-7; the match to TRBD2 covers 12 bases. The germline CDR1 and CDR2 sequences are SGHRS and YFSETQ. V lost 3 bases and J lost 5; bases outside the gene matches: 3. The CDR3 extends over 14 amino acids. Written as DNA, the CDR3 is TGCGCCAGCAGCTCGACTAGCGGGAGTCACGAGCAGTACTTC. Translated, it gives CASSSTSGSHEQYF.

This clonotype was seen at least ten times. V is TRBV7-6 and J is TRBJ1-2; no clear D. Trimming pared 5 bases from V and 1 base from J, leaving 14 bases between. The germline V gene encodes CDR1 SGHVS and CDR2 FNYEAQ. CDR3 length: 15 amino acids. The CDR3 reads CASSPGLHLNYGYTF. CDR3 coding DNA: TGTGCCAGCAGCCCGGGCCTCCACCTTAACTATGGCTACACCTTC.

This clonotype was recorded at least ten times. This chain links TRBV30 with TRBJ2-5, with D perhaps matching TRBD2 (6 bases). Germline CDR1 and CDR2: GTSNPN and SVGIG (reference sequence). The CDR3 is made up of 14 amino acids. Trimming left V 0 bases short and J 5 bases short, with 13 bases between. This CDR3 is CAWSVGGTGETQYF. Written as DNA, the CDR3 is TGTGCCTGGAGTGTGGGGGGAACTGGGGAGACCCAGTACTTC.

V usage is TRBV29-1 and J usage is TRBJ2-4; TRBD1 aligns across 7 bases. The germline V gene has CDR1 SQVTM and CDR2 ANQGSEA. The CDR3 has 13 amino acids. Germline trimming cut 6 bases from V and 5 bases from J; bases unmatched to any gene: 7. As DNA, the CDR3 is TGCAGCGTCGCGACCCAGGGGGAAAACATTCAGTACTTC. The encoded protein is CSVATQGENIQYF. The whole variable domain, remainder taken from reference TRBV29-1 and TRBJ2-4, is SAVISQKPSRDICQRGTSLTIQCQVDSQVTMMFWYRQQPGQSLTLIATANQGSEATYESGFVIDKFPISRPNLTFSTLTVSNMSPEDSSIYLCSVATQGENIQYFGAGTRLSVL.

The genes are TRBV5-1 and TRBJ1-5, with 9 nucleotides matching TRBD1. The V gene's germline CDR1 is SGHRS and CDR2 YFSETQ. This CDR3 comprises 14 residues. The trim removed 0 bases at V and 10 bases at J, leaving 5 bases unmatched. The CDR3 nucleotides read TGCGCCAGCAGCTTGGTGACAGGGGGTCACCCCCAGCATTTT. The encoded protein is CASSLVTGGHPQHF.

This clonotype has a count of ten or more. The V and J genes are TRBV30 and TRBJ2-7, with TRBD2 matching 14 bases. V dropped 3 bases and J dropped 10; count of bases not matched to a gene: 8. The CDR3 has 14 residues. Per germline, CDR1 GTSNPN and CDR2 SVGIG (reference sequence). This CDR3 is CAWRAGLAGVSQYF. Written as DNA, the CDR3 is TGTGCCTGGAGGGCGGGACTAGCGGGAGTCTCTCAGTACTTC. Looking up the rest from reference TRBV30 and TRBJ2-7 gives the full variable domain: SQTIHQWPATLVQPVGSPLSLECTVEGTSNPNLYWYRQAAGRGLQLLFYSVGIGQISSEVPQNLSASRPQDRQFILSSKKLLLSDSGFYLCAWRAGLAGVSQYFGPGTRLTVT.

This chain links TRBV7-8 with TRBJ2-1; 9 bases are a match to TRBD1. The CDR3 consists of 16 residues. V was pared by 5 bases and J by 4 bases, with 9 bases of the junction left unmatched. Per germline, CDR1 SGHVS and CDR2 FQNEAQ. The DNA for the CDR3 is TGTGCCAGCAGCCCCAGCCGCGGGACAGGGTACAATGAGCAGTTCTTC. Translation: CASSPSRGTGYNEQFF.

The J gene is TRBJ1-5, the V gene TRBV24-1; no firm D call. Germline values: CDR1 KGHDR, CDR2 SFDVKD. V gave up 3 bases and J gave up 11 bases, with 16 bases separating them. CDR3 length equals 14 residues. The CDR3 protein is CATSDATSGRAQHF. The CDR3 nucleotides read TGTGCCACCAGTGATGCGACTAGCGGGAGGGCCCAGCATTTT.

This clonotype was counted many times. The rearrangement links TRBV20-1 to TRBJ2-1; 9 bases map to TRBD2. CDR1 DFQATT and CDR2 SNEGSKA come from the germline V gene (reference sequence). CDR3 size: 15 residues. J lost 4 bases, V lost 3 bases, and 7 bases had no gene match. The DNA for the CDR3 is TGCAGTGCTAGGTCCTCTAGCGGGAATTACAATGAGCAGTTCTTC. Translation gives CSARSSSGNYNEQFF.

Regarding this clonotype: A much larger clone lies a single base off, so this may be a read error. The rearrangement joins TRBV7-2 to TRBJ2-6, with a possible D match to TRBD1 (5 bases). Germline V gene lookup returns CDR1 SGHTA and CDR2 FQGNSA. The CDR3 covers 15 residues. CDR3 residues: CASSLDSTGANVLPF. The DNA of the CDR3 is TGTGCCAGCAGCTTAGACAGCACTGGGGCCAACGTCCTGCCTTTC.

The sample holds many counts of this clonotype. A much bigger clone sits one base away, suggesting this may be a read error. The chain carries TRBV20-1 and TRBJ2-1; TRBD2 aligns across 7 bases. The CDR3 sequence is 14 residues long. J was trimmed by 9 bases and V by 0 bases; bases with no gene match: 8. The germline V gene has CDR1 DFQATT and CDR2 SNEGSKA (reference sequence). The CDR3 loop reads CSARDGTTITEQFF. DNA of the CDR3: TGCAGTGCTAGAGATGGGACTACCATCACTGAGCAGTTCTTC.

This clonotype came up many times. The genes are TRBV4-2 and TRBJ2-3; possibly TRBD1 for D (6 bases). Trimming pared 0 bases from V and 5 bases from J, leaving 9 bases between. Germline V lookup: CDR1 LGHNA, CDR2 YNFKEQ. The CDR3 contains 14 residues. CDR3 nucleotide sequence: TGTGCCAGCAGCCAAGATAGGGGGAAAGATACGCAGTATTTT. This encodes CASSQDRGKDTQYF.

At least ten counts were recorded for this clonotype. The CDR3, as DNA: TGTGCTTCTACCTTTGGGGGCGCGTTTAATCAGCCCCAGCATTTT. Its protein product is CASTFGGAFNQPQHF. This chain joins TRBV28 and TRBJ1-5; possibly TRBD1 for D (6 bases). Germline CDR1 and CDR2: MDHEN and SYDVKM. This CDR3 is built from 15 residues.

V gene TRBV7-8 combines with J gene TRBJ2-5; 7 nucleotides line up with TRBD2. Germline V lookup: CDR1 SGHVS, CDR2 FQNEAQ. CDR3 length: 16 residues. V trimming: 6 bases; J trimming: 0 bases; junction bases outside the gene matches: 10. The CDR3 nucleotides read TGTGCCAGCAGATCATACCAAGCGGGGTACCAAGAGACCCAGTACTTC. The encoded protein is CASRSYQAGYQETQYF. Together with reference TRBV7-8 and TRBJ2-5, the CDR3 gives the full variable domain: GAGVSQSPRYKVAKRGQDVALRCDPISGHVSLFWYQQALGQGPEFLTYFQNEAQLDKSGLPSDRFFAERPEGSVSTLKIQRTQQEDSAVYLCASRSYQAGYQETQYFGPGTRLLVL.

Ten or more counts support this clonotype. J is TRBJ2-5 and V is TRBV29-1; D is unresolved. The V and J ends lost 4 bases and 4 bases respectively, with 19 bases between them. The germline gives CDR1 SQVTM, CDR2 ANQGSEA. The CDR3 has 15 residues. This CDR3 is CSVVPPPVLRETQYF. In DNA form, the CDR3 reads TGCAGCGTTGTTCCTCCACCAGTATTACGAGAGACCCAGTACTTC. The full variable domain, with the rest looked up from reference TRBV29-1 and TRBJ2-5, is SAVISQKPSRDICQRGTSLTIQCQVDSQVTMMFWYRQQPGQSLTLIATANQGSEATYESGFVIDKFPISRPNLTFSTLTVSNMSPEDSSIYLCSVVPPPVLRETQYFGPGTRLLVL.

This clonotype was picked up many times. The chain combines TRBV6-6 with TRBJ2-7, with D possibly TRBD1 on 6 matching bases. This CDR3 region has 14 residues. The V gene's germline CDR1 is MNHNY and CDR2 SVGAGI (reference sequence). V lost 7 bases and J 0 bases, leaving 13 bases between the germline ends. The CDR3 region has the DNA TGTGCCAGCACTCTCCGGACAGACTCCTACGAGCAGTACTTC. Translation gives CASTLRTDSYEQYF.

Concerning this clonotype: The germline gene is not matched at one end of the junction; a read error may be the cause. The J gene is TRBJ1-3, the V gene TRBV7-9, with a weak D call TRBD1 (5 bases). Germline CDR1 reads SEHNR; CDR2 reads FQNEAQ (reference sequence). The CDR3 is made up of 17 amino acids. CDR3 sequence reads: CASSLVGVPSSGNPIYF. DNA for the CDR3: TGTGCCAGCAGCTTGGTGGGGGTCCCTAGCTCTGGAAACCCCATATATTTT.

This clonotype was picked up many times. The chain recombines TRBV4-1 with TRBJ1-2; D is perhaps TRBD1 (5 bases). Germline V gene lookup returns CDR1 MGHRA and CDR2 YSYEKL. This CDR3 has 16 amino acids. V was cut by 0 bases and J by 8 bases, with 19 bases left in between. DNA for the CDR3: TGCGCCAGCAGCCAAGAGGGTCTGGGAGGGACGGGCGGCTACACCTTC. As protein: CASSQEGLGGTGGYTF.

This chain links TRBV20-1 with TRBJ2-3, with D perhaps TRBD2 (6 bases). CDR1 and CDR2 from the germline V gene are DFQATT and SNEGSKA (reference sequence). Trimming took off 4 bases at V and 3 bases at J, with 11 bases between the two ends. CDR3 size: 13 residues. The CDR3 sequence is CSATAGRTDTQYF. CDR3 nucleotide sequence: TGCAGTGCTACGGCGGGAAGAACAGATACGCAGTATTTT.

This clonotype appeared many times. The chain joins TRBV6-2 or TRBV6-3 to TRBJ2-3; 7 bases line up with TRBD2. CDR1 and CDR2 from the germline V gene are MNHEY and SVGEGT. Trimming removed 5 bases from V and 3 bases from J; junction bases left unmatched: 8. The CDR3 extends over 15 amino acids. CDR3 region: CASSGGGRTTDTQYF. The CDR3 DNA reads TGTGCCAGCAGTGGGGGGGGAAGGACGACAGATACGCAGTATTTT.

This clonotype has at least ten counts. The V gene is TRBV3-1, the J gene TRBJ2-7; 13 nucleotides match TRBD2. V dropped 1 base and J dropped 3; count of bases not matched to a gene: 0. Germline CDR1 LGHDT, CDR2 YNNKEL (reference sequence). CDR3 length: 15 amino acids. Here the CDR3 reads CASSQGTSGSYEQYF. The CDR3 DNA is TGTGCCAGCAGCCAAGGGACTAGCGGGAGCTACGAGCAGTACTTC.

This clonotype was counted ten times or more. The chain links TRBV6-1 to TRBJ2-3; 12 bases are a match to TRBD2. This CDR3 is 18 amino acids long. The V gene's germline CDR1 is MNHNS and CDR2 SASEGT. Trimming removed 4 bases from V and 0 bases from J; junction bases left unmatched: 8. The CDR3 sequence: CASSGGTSGRSSTDTQYF. CDR3 sequence (DNA): TGTGCCAGCAGTGGGGGGACTAGCGGGCGATCTAGCACAGATACGCAGTATTTT.

In regard to this clonotype: Just one base apart from a much larger clone, this may be a read error. The chain couples TRBV11-2 to TRBJ2-5; tentative D call: TRBD1 (5 bases). Germline CDR1 and CDR2: SGHAT and FQNNGV. The length of the CDR3 is 15 residues. V was cut by 2 bases and J by 1 base, with 11 bases left in between. The CDR3 loop reads CASSLIAGAQETQYF. The CDR3 nucleotides are TGTGCCAGCAGCTTAATAGCTGGGGCCCAAGAGACCCAGTACTTC. Supplemented by reference TRBV11-2 and TRBJ2-5, the full variable domain reads EAGVAQSPRYKIIEKRQSVAFWCNPISGHATLYWYQQILGQGPKLLIQFQNNGVVDDSQLPKDRFSAERLKGVDSTLKIQPAKLEDSAVYLCASSLIAGAQETQYFGPGTRLLVL.

The CDR3 is CASRGQGENYGYTF. CDR3 sequence (DNA): TGTGCCAGCCGGGGACAGGGGGAAAACTATGGCTACACCTTC. The chain links TRBV7-2 to TRBJ1-2, with 11 bases matching TRBD1. Germline-derived CDR1 and CDR2 are SGHTA and FQGNSA. The CDR3 has 14 amino acids. V shed 8 bases, J shed 2 bases, and the junction held 4 bases outside the gene matches. The full variable domain, with the rest looked up from reference TRBV7-2 and TRBJ1-2, is GAGVSQSPSNKVTEKGKDVELRCDPISGHTALYWYRQSLGQGLEFLIYFQGNSAPDKSGLPSDRFSAERTGGSVSTLTIQRTQQEDSAVYLCASRGQGENYGYTFGSGTRLTVV.

This clonotype was picked up many times. The V and J genes are TRBV11-2 and TRBJ2-3, with 7 nucleotides matching TRBD2. Per the germline V gene, CDR1 is SGHAT and CDR2 is FQNNGV. The J segment lost 1 base and the V segment lost 5 bases, leaving 9 bases of the junction unmatched. The CDR3 sequence is 16 residues long. The CDR3 nucleotides are TGTGCCAGCAGCCAGAAGCGGGAAGGCCGCACAGATACGCAGTATTTT. Its translation: CASSQKREGRTDTQYF.

The sample holds many counts of this clonotype. The chain couples TRBV14 to TRBJ2-2; D remains unclear. The V gene lost 1 base and the J gene lost 1 base, with 4 bases spanning the gap. Germline CDR1 is SGHDN and CDR2 is FVKESK. CDR3 length: 14 amino acids. CDR3 sequence reads: CASSQVRNTGELFF. The CDR3 DNA is TGTGCCAGCAGCCAAGTTAGGAACACCGGGGAGCTGTTTTTT.

This clonotype was counted at least ten times. The V gene is TRBV11-3, the J gene TRBJ2-1, with TRBD2 matching 10 bases. The CDR3 covers 14 residues. The trim removed 3 bases at V and 7 bases at J, leaving 3 bases unmatched. CDR1 SGHNT and CDR2 YENEEA come from the germline V gene. The CDR3: CASSFGLADNEQFF. CDR3 nucleotide sequence: TGTGCCAGCAGCTTCGGACTAGCGGATAATGAGCAGTTCTTC.